This T cell receptor beta chain was obtained from a study of molecular identifiers for immune sequencing clone quantification. Many counts were recorded for this clonotype. Its target is unknown. Naive CD8 T cells were sorted, and the gate applied was CD8+CD4-CCR7+CD45RA+. Study results and caveats: For highly expanded clones, sizes could be underestimated when identical TCR molecules share a barcode.

Libraries of bulk TCR were made by previously described methods (with listed TCR primers). TCRdb re-called the PCR reads through MiXCR, storing one row per CDR3 protein. Counted here are about 630,000 distinct CDR3 sequences, less than 30% occurring once; the ten biggest clones make up 0.7% to 0.95%. Trimming stripped 0 bases from V and 5 bases from J, with 8 bases between. CDR3 length equals 13 residues. CDR1 and CDR2 (germline): ENHRY, SYGVKD. The receptor's source is a human donor in good health. Some libraries in this study had Jurkat cell RNA spiked in. The source material was naive CD8+ T cells from blood, with Jurkat cell RNA spiked in. Subset defined: FACS-sorted CD8+CD4-CCR7+CD45RA+ naive T cells. The V gene is TRBV10-3, the J gene TRBJ2-7; maybe TRBD2 (5 bases). CDR3 region: CAISESGAHEQYF. The CDR3 region has the DNA TGTGCCATCAGTGAGTCGGGAGCCCACGAGCAGTACTTC.